A single sample is the source of the 27 T cell receptor beta chains below, sequenced in a study of regulatory T cells in long-lasting Graves disease. Noted time point: newly diagnosed GD, antithyroid drugs for less than 3 months. RNA isolated from PBMCs was used to make the TCR library. Arm-PCR of CDR3 regions and iRepertoire HTBI primers were used to build TCR beta libraries. Using its own MiXCR run on the multiplex PCR reads, TCRdb lists one record per CDR3 protein. The table shows some 250,000 distinct CDR3 sequences, with more than 15% occurring only once. A further study also used this sample, focusing on T cells in Graves' hyperthyroidism and ophthalmopathy.

The specimen comprised peripheral blood mononuclear cells (PBMCs), sampled at new diagnosis, from a patient treated with antithyroid drugs. The source is a woman aged 25 to 39 with Graves disease.

There are many counts of this clonotype. This chain uses TRBV3-1 with TRBJ1-1; no clear D gene. Per the germline V gene, CDR1 is LGHDT and CDR2 is YNNKEL (reference sequence). Trimming took off 4 bases at V and 4 bases at J, with 13 bases between the two ends. The CDR3 totals 14 residues. The CDR3 here is CASSPPAWGTEAFF. The CDR3 nucleotides are TGTGCCAGCAGCCCCCCGGCGTGGGGCACTGAAGCTTTCTTT. The full variable domain, with the rest looked up from reference TRBV3-1 and TRBJ1-1, is DTAVSQTPKYLVTQMGNDKSIKCEQNLGHDTMYWYKQDSKKFLKIMFSYNNKELIINETVPNRFSPKSPDKAHLNLHINSLELGDSAVYFCASSPPAWGTEAFFGQGTRLTVV.

In this sample, this clonotype turned up a few times. The chain employs TRBV6-1 and TRBJ1-6; 7 bases align to TRBD1. V shed 7 bases, J shed 6 bases, and the junction held 3 bases outside the gene matches. From germline, CDR1 is MNHNS and CDR2 SASEGT. This CDR3 is built from 13 residues. CDR3 residues: CASNRQGNSPLHF. In DNA, the CDR3 is TGTGCCAGCAATAGACAGGGTAATTCACCCCTCCACTTT.

This clonotype was detected many times. J is TRBJ1-5 and V is TRBV20-1, with TRBD1 as a possible D gene (6 bases). The CDR3 runs 13 residues. The germline V gene encodes CDR1 DFQATT and CDR2 SNEGSKA (reference sequence). V was pared by 8 bases and J by 3 bases, with 14 bases between. The CDR3 sequence is CSTLGAPNQPQHF. The CDR3 coding sequence is TGCAGTACCCTGGGGGCTCCCAATCAGCCCCAGCATTTT.

This clonotype has at least ten counts. V and J are TRBV9 and TRBJ1-1, with TRBD1 identical over 7 bases. This CDR3 has 13 amino acids. Germline V gene sequence: CDR1 SGDLS, CDR2 YYNGEE. Unmatched junction bases numbered 7, after V lost 0 bases and J lost 11 bases. The CDR3 spells CASSVGSQGDAFF. CDR3 nucleotide sequence: TGTGCCAGCAGCGTAGGGTCGCAGGGGGATGCTTTCTTT.

There are many counts of this clonotype. The chain recombines TRBV5-5 with TRBJ2-4; TRBD1 matches 7 bases. Germline CDR1 SGHKS, CDR2 YYEKEE (reference sequence). This CDR3 region has 14 residues. V was clipped by 0 bases and J by 6 bases; unmatched bases: 3. CDR3 region: CASSLGQGTNIQYF. In DNA form, the CDR3 reads TGTGCCAGCAGCTTGGGACAGGGAACAAACATTCAGTACTTC.

The V gene is TRBV2, the J gene TRBJ2-1; a weak D match, TRBD2 (5 bases). The J call may be in error: the DNA end matches TRBJ2-5 better. Germline V gene lookup returns CDR1 SNHLY and CDR2 FYNNEI. This CDR3 has 14 residues. The CDR3 loop reads CASSQDPGLETQYF. For the CDR3, the DNA is TGTGCCAGCAGCCAAGATCCGGGGTTAGAGACCCAGTACTTC.

Of note for this clonotype: Just one base apart from a much larger clone, this may be a read error. V gene TRBV7-9 combines with J gene TRBJ2-2, with D possibly matching TRBD1 (5 bases). V shed 11 bases and J shed 6 bases, with 16 bases lying between them. CDR3 length: 13 amino acids. CDR1 is SEHNR, CDR2 FQNEAQ, per germline (reference sequence). The DNA for the CDR3 is TGTGCCGGCATCCAGGGATGGGCCGGGGAGCTGTTTTTT. Its translation: CAGIQGWAGELFF.

A few counts support this clonotype. CDR3: CASSFTPGLAGGPYEQYF. The CDR3 coding sequence is TGTGCCAGCAGTTTCACCCCGGGACTAGCGGGGGGCCCCTACGAGCAGTACTTC. The gene calls are TRBV27 and TRBJ2-7; 15 bases fit TRBD2. Germline V CDR1 and CDR2: MNHEY, SMNVEV (reference sequence). The CDR3 is 18 amino acids. The V and J ends lost 3 bases and 2 bases, in that order; junction bases with no gene match: 8.

In the case of this clonotype: At one boundary the junction diverges from the germline segment, which might be a read error. The V gene is TRBV19, the J gene TRBJ1-4, with D uncertain. The CDR3 spans 15 residues. CDR1 and CDR2 (germline): LNHDA, SQIVND (reference sequence). The CDR3 DNA reads as TGTGCCAGTAGTAGAGTCTCGCCAACTAATGGAAAACTGTTTTTT. This codes for CASSRVSPTNGKLFF.

This clonotype was observed many times. The J gene is TRBJ1-2, the V gene TRBV7-2, with D perhaps matching TRBD1 (5 bases). V was pared by 1 base and J by 7 bases, with 19 bases between. CDR1 is SGHTA and CDR2 is FQGNSA in the germline V gene. This CDR3 is built from 16 residues. CDR3 residues: CASSLEYGVIGGGYTF. The CDR3 coding sequence is TGTGCCAGCAGCTTAGAGTACGGTGTAATCGGGGGTGGCTACACCTTC.

This clonotype was seen ten or more times. V is TRBV29-1 and J is TRBJ1-1; possible D gene TRBD1, 5 bases. There are 13 residues in the CDR3. The V end lost 6 bases, the J end lost 4 bases, and 15 bases lay between the germline ends. Germline lookup yields CDR1 SQVTM and CDR2 ANQGSEA. The CDR3 is CSVMTVYGTEAFF. For the CDR3, the DNA is TGCAGCGTAATGACAGTTTATGGCACTGAAGCTTTCTTT.

This clonotype was recorded many times. The J gene is TRBJ2-5, the V gene TRBV5-5; TRBD1 might be the D (6 bases). Germline V gives CDR1 SGHKS, CDR2 YYEKEE (reference sequence). The CDR3 length is 16 residues. V lost 0 bases, J lost 5 bases, and 17 bases lay in between. The CDR3: CASSLAVRGRLETQYF. In nucleotides, the CDR3 is TGTGCCAGCAGCTTGGCCGTCAGGGGACGCCTGGAGACCCAGTACTTC.

This clonotype was seen ten or more times. This chain connects TRBV6-1 to TRBJ2-1; TRBD1 matches 9 bases. This CDR3 contains 15 residues. Per germline, CDR1 MNHNS and CDR2 SASEGT. V was clipped by 4 bases and J by 3 bases; unmatched bases: 4. In nucleotides, the CDR3 is TGTGCCAGCAGTGCTGGGACAGGGCTCTACAATGAGCAGTTCTTC. Translated, it gives CASSAGTGLYNEQFF.

CDR3 nucleotide sequence: TGTGCCAGCAGTGAAGGGAGGGCCACCACTGAAGCTTTCTTT. The encoded protein is CASSEGRATTEAFF. V is TRBV2 and J is TRBJ1-1; no firm D call. The V end was cut by 1 base, the J end by 4 bases, with 10 bases between. Germline V gene sequence: CDR1 SNHLY, CDR2 FYNNEI. The CDR3 runs 14 residues.

This clonotype showed up many times. The rearrangement links TRBV6-5 to TRBJ1-3; a weak D match, TRBD1 (5 bases). With 2 bases removed from V and 2 bases from J, the gap between germline ends came to 7 bases. Germline loops: CDR1 MNHEY, CDR2 SVGAGI. The CDR3 spans 14 residues. CDR3 in DNA: TGTGCCAGCAGTTACGGGACCCCTGGAAACACCATATATTTT. Protein: CASSYGTPGNTIYF.

Many counts were recorded for this clonotype. The chain employs TRBV19 and TRBJ2-1; TRBD1 aligns across 11 bases. In germline, CDR1 is LNHDA, CDR2 SQIVND (reference sequence). The CDR3 consists of 16 residues. The trim removed 5 bases at V and 4 bases at J, leaving 7 bases unmatched. CDR3 residues: CASSLRTGGAYNEQFF. In DNA, the CDR3 is TGTGCCAGTAGTCTCCGGACAGGGGGCGCTTACAATGAGCAGTTCTTC.

This clonotype was counted ten times or more. This chain joins TRBV6-1 and TRBJ2-3; D is unclear. The CDR3 runs 13 residues. The germline V gene encodes CDR1 MNHNS and CDR2 SASEGT. The V end was cut by 7 bases, the J end by 0 bases, with 8 bases between. The CDR3 loop reads CASMEQSTDTQYF. In nucleotides, the CDR3 is TGTGCCAGCATGGAGCAAAGCACAGATACGCAGTATTTT.

This clonotype was counted many times. The rearrangement uses TRBV20-1 and TRBJ2-1; 8 bases align to TRBD1. After removal of 3 bases from V and 8 bases from J, the junction contained 6 bases not matched to a gene. Looked up from germline, CDR1 is DFQATT and CDR2 is SNEGSKA (reference sequence). CDR3 length equals 13 residues. The CDR3 DNA sequence: TGCAGTGCTAGCCAGGGGGCTGGCGATGAGCAGTTCTTC. Residues: CSASQGAGDEQFF.

This clonotype appeared once. CDR3 DNA sequence: TGTGCCAGCAGAAGGAGGGGGCCCAATGAGCAGTTCTTC. Amino acid sequence: CASRRRGPNEQFF. V and J are TRBV28 and TRBJ2-1; weak D call: TRBD1 (7 bases). The V gene's germline CDR1 is MDHEN and CDR2 SYDVKM. This CDR3 spans 13 amino acids. The germline V and J ends were trimmed by 6 bases and 6 bases, with 12 bases remaining between them.

The chain uses TRBV3-1 and TRBJ1-1, with a weak D call TRBD1 (5 bases). From germline, CDR1 is LGHDT and CDR2 YNNKEL (reference sequence). Trimming took 4 bases from V and 2 from J, leaving 14 bases between them. CDR3 length: 15 residues. CDR3 region: CASSLTKGSNTEAFF. The CDR3, as DNA: TGTGCCAGCAGCCTCACGAAGGGGAGTAACACTGAAGCTTTCTTT.

This clonotype showed up many times. The chain joins TRBV6-1 to TRBJ1-5; 8 bases are shared with TRBD1. The J segment lost 3 bases and the V segment lost 5 bases, leaving 12 bases of the junction unmatched. Germline-derived CDR1 and CDR2 are MNHNS and SASEGT. The CDR3 totals 17 residues. CDR3 protein: CASSPGGGGRINQPQHF. CDR3 sequence (DNA): TGTGCCAGCAGTCCAGGGGGCGGGGGCAGAATCAATCAGCCCCAGCATTTT.

For the CDR3, the DNA is TGTGCCAGCAGGGTTGGCAGAACCGGGGAGCTGTTTTTT. Translated, it gives CASRVGRTGELFF. The J gene is TRBJ2-2, the V gene TRBV2; D call uncertain. The germline V gene encodes CDR1 SNHLY and CDR2 FYNNEI. The CDR3 loop spans 13 amino acids. Trimming took off 6 bases at V and 5 bases at J, with 10 bases between the two ends.

This clonotype was observed at least ten times. The V call is TRBV6-1, the J call TRBJ1-1; D possibly corresponds to TRBD1 (5 bases). Germline CDR1 MNHNS, CDR2 SASEGT. The CDR3 is made up of 13 amino acids. V was clipped by 8 bases and J by 5 bases, with 15 bases between them. The CDR3 nucleotides are TGTGCCAGCCACACGGACACAAATACTGAAGCTTTCTTT. The encoded protein is CASHTDTNTEAFF.

This clonotype has ten or more counts. J is TRBJ1-6 and V is TRBV7-2, with no clear D. This CDR3 contains 13 residues. CDR1 and CDR2 from the germline V gene are SGHTA and FQGNSA. Trimming shortened V by 7 bases and J by 11 bases, and 15 bases separated the two germline ends. The CDR3 here is CASTLSIRAPLHF. CDR3 in DNA: TGTGCCAGCACCTTGAGTATTAGGGCACCCCTCCACTTT.

About this clonotype: One base separates it from a far larger clone, so it is likely a read error. This chain uses TRBV13 with TRBJ2-1; D is perhaps TRBD1 or TRBD2 (5 bases each). The CDR3 spans 12 residues. CDR1 PRHDT and CDR2 FYEKMQ come from the germline V gene (reference sequence). The CDR3 loop reads CAGSGGRDEQFF. The CDR3 region has the DNA TGTGCCGGCAGTGGGGGAAGGGATGAGCAGTTCTTC.

This clonotype was recorded at least ten times. This chain links TRBV7-6 with TRBJ1-1; possible D gene TRBD1, 5 bases. Germline V CDR1 and CDR2: SGHVS, FNYEAQ. Trimming took 7 bases from V and 1 from J, leaving 13 bases between them. The CDR3 runs to 14 residues. The CDR3 nucleotides read TGTGCCAGCACCCGAGGACACGCGAACACTGAAGCTTTCTTT. Its translation is CASTRGHANTEAFF. Together with reference TRBV7-6 and TRBJ1-1, the CDR3 gives the full variable domain: GAGVSQSPRYKVTKRGQDVALRCDPISGHVSLYWYRQALGQGPEFLTYFNYEAQQDKSGLPNDRFSAERPEGSISTLTIQRTEQRDSAMYRCASTRGHANTEAFFGQGTRLTVV.

A remark on this clonotype: This could be a read error, since a much larger clone is one nucleotide away. The chain carries TRBV7-2 and TRBJ2-7; 7 nucleotides match TRBD1. J was trimmed by 7 bases and V by 4 bases; bases with no gene match: 7. The CDR3 has 13 residues. The germline V gene encodes CDR1 SGHTA and CDR2 FQGNSA. The DNA of the CDR3 is TGTGCCAGCAGCTCGGGACAGAACAATGAGCAGTACTTC. This codes for CASSSGQNNEQYF.